This T cell receptor (beta chain) was retrieved from a study of cytomegalovirus exposure and HLA in healthy donors. Across the study: Researchers previously reported finding 100 million or so unique TCR beta sequences from 150 million to 200 million T cells.

Donors had nominal health at sampling but likely had unrecorded immune exposures. The table lists this clone with many counts. Antigen specificity is unknown. The same CDR3 also results from other DNA sequences found in this sample. This CDR3 has 13 residues. CDR1 SGHAT and CDR2 FQNNGV come from the germline V gene. With 3 bases removed from V and 2 bases from J, the gap between germline ends came to 7 bases. Points from the study as a whole: In a later analysis, TCR beta V- and J-gene trimming showed a link to a missense DCLRE1C variant. Several V segments, TRBV6-2 and TRBV6-3 among them, could not be told apart and were dropped.

PCR used 60 Vbeta primers and 13 Jbeta primers. Some clones are missing from TCRdb's copy, which holds only in-frame ones; the method was immunoSEQ multiplex PCR. In the table there are 180,000 or so clones, about 86% of which are singletons. The origin of this receptor is a woman aged 25 to 39 in good health and CMV-seronegative. The genes are TRBV11-2 and TRBJ1-1; D not resolved. Material for sequencing was PBMCs. As DNA, the CDR3 is TGTGCCAGCAGCTTGGGGAGCAACACTGAAGCTTTCTTT. This sequence encodes CASSLGSNTEAFF.